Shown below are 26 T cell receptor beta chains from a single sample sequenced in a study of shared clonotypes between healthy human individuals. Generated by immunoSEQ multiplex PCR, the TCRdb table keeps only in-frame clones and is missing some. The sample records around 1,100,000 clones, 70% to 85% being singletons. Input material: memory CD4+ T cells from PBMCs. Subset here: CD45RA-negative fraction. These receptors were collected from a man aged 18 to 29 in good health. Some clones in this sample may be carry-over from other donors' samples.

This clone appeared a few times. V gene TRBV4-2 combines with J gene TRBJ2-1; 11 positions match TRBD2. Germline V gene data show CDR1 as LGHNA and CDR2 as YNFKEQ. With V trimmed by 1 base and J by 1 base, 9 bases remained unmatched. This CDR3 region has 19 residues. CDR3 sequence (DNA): TGTGCCAGCAGCCAAGGGGTCAGGTTAGCGGGAGGGTCCTACAATGAGCAGTTCTTC. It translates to CASSQGVRLAGGSYNEQFF.

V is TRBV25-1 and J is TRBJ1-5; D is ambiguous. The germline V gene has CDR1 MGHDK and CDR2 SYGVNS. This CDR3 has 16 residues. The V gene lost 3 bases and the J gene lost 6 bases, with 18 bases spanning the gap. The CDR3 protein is CASSDSHFGISQPQHF. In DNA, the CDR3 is TGTGCCAGCAGTGACTCTCACTTCGGGATAAGTCAGCCCCAGCATTTT.

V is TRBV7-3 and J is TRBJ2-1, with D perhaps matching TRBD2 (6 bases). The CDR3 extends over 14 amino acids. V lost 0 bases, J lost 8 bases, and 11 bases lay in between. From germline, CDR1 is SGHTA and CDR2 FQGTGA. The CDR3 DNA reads TGTGCCAGCAGCTTAACCGGGAGCTTTGATGAGCAGTTCTTC. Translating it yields CASSLTGSFDEQFF.

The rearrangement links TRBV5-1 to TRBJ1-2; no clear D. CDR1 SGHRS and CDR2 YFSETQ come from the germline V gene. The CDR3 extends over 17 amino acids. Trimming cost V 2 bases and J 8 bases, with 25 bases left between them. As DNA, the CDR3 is TGCGCCAGCAGCTTAAATACCAACGCCGACGGCAAGCGAGGCTACACCTTC. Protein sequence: CASSLNTNADGKRGYTF.

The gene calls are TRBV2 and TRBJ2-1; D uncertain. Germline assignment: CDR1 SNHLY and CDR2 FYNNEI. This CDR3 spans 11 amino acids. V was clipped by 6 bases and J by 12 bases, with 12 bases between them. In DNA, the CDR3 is TGTGCCAGCAGCACCCTGACTTCGCAGTTCTTC. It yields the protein CASSTLTSQFF.

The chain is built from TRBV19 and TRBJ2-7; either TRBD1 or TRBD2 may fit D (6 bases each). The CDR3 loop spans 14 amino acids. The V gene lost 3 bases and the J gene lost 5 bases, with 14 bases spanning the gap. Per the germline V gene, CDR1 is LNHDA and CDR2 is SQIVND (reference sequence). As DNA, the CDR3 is TGTGCCAGTAGTATGCGCAGGGGACTTCACGAGCAGTACTTC. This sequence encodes CASSMRRGLHEQYF. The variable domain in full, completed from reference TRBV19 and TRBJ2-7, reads DGGITQSPKYLFRKEGQNVTLSCEQNLNHDAMYWYRQDPGQGLRLIYYSQIVNDFQKGDIAEGYSVSREKKESFPLTVTSAQKNPTAFYLCASSMRRGLHEQYFGPGTRLTVT.

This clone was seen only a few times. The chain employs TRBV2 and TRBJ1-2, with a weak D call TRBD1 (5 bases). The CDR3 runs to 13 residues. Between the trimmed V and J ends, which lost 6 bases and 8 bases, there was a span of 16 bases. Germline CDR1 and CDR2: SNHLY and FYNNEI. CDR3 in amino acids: CASSHGLGQGYTF. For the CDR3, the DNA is TGTGCCAGCAGCCACGGTTTGGGGCAAGGCTACACCTTC.

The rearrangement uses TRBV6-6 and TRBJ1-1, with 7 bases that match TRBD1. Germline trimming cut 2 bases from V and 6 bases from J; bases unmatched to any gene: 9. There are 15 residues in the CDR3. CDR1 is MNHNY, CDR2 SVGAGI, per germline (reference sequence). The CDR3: CASSYDYDRAPEAFF. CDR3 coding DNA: TGTGCCAGCAGTTACGACTATGACAGGGCTCCTGAAGCTTTCTTT.

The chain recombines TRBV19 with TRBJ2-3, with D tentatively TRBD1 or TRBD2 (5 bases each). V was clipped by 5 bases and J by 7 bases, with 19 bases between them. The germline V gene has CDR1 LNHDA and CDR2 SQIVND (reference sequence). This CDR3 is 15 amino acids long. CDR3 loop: CASSPRLRGGYTQYF. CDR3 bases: TGTGCCAGTAGTCCCCGGCTTCGGGGCGGGTATACGCAGTATTTT.

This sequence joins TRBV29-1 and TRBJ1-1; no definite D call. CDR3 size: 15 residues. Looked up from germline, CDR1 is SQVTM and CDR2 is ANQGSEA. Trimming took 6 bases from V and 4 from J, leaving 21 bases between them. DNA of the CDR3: TGCAGCGTCAAAGGGATGGGCCGAGGCGCCACTGAAGCTTTCTTT. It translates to CSVKGMGRGATEAFF.

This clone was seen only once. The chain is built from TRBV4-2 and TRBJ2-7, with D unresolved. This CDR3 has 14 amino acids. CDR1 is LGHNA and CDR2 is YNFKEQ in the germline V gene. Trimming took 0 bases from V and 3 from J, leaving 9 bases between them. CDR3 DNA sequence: TGTGCCAGCAGCCAAGATGCCATGGGCTACGAGCAGTACTTC. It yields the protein CASSQDAMGYEQYF.

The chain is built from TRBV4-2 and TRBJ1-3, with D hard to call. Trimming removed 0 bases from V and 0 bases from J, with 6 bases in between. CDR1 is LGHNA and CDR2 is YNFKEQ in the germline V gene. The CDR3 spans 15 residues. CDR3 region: CASSQDLTSGNTIYF. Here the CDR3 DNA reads TGTGCCAGCAGCCAAGATCTGACCTCTGGAAACACCATATATTTT.

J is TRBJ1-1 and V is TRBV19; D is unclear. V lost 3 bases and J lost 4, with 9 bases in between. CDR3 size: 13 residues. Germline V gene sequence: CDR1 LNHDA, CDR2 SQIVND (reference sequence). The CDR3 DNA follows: TGTGCCAGTAGTATTCAGATGGGCACTGAAGCTTTCTTT. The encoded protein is CASSIQMGTEAFF.

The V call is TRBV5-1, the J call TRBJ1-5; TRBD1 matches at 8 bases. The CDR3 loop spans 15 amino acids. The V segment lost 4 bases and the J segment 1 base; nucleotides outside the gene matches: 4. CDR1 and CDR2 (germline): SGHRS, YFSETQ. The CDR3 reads CASSAGQGSNQPQHF. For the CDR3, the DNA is TGCGCCAGCAGCGCAGGACAGGGAAGCAATCAGCCCCAGCATTTT.

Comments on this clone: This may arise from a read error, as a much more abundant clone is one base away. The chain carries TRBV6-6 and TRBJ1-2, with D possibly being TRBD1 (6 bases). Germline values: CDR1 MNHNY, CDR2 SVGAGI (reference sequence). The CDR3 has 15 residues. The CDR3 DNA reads TGTGCCGGCAGTAGTGGACAGCACTTTAACTATGGCTACACCTTC. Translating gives CAGSSGQHFNYGYTF.

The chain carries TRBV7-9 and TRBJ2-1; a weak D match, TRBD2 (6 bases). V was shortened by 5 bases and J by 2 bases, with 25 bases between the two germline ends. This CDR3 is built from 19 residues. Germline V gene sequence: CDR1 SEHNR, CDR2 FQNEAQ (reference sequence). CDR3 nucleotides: TGTGCCAGCAGCCCAGGTGGTAGCGGACTGGGTATAGCCTACAATGAGCAGTTCTTC. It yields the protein CASSPGGSGLGIAYNEQFF.

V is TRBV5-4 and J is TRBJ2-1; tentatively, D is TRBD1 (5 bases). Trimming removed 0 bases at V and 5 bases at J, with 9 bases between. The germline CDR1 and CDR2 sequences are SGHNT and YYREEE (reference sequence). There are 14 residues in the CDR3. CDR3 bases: TGTGCCAGCAGCTTGGACAGGCGTAACAATGAGCAGTTCTTC. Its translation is CASSLDRRNNEQFF.

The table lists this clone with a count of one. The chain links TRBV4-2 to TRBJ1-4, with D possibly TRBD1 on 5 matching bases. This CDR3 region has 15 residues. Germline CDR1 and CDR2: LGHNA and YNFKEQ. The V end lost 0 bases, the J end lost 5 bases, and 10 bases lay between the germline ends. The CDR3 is CASSQDKAGNEKLFF. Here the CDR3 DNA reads TGTGCCAGCAGCCAAGATAAGGCAGGGAATGAAAAACTGTTTTTT.

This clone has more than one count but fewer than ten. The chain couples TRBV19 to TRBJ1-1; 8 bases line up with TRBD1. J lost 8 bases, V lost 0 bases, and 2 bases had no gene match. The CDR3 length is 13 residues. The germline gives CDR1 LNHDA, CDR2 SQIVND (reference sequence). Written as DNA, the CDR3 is TGTGCCAGTAGTATAGAGGACAGGGCCGAAGCTTTCTTT. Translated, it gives CASSIEDRAEAFF.

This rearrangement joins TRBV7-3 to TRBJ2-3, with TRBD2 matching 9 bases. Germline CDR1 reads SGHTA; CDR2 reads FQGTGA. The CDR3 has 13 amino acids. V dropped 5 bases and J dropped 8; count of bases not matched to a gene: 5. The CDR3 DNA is TGTGCCAGCAGCCGCGGGAGGGAAGGTACGCAGTATTTT. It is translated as CASSRGREGTQYF. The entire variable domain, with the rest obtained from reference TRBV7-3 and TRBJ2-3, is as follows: GAGVSQTPSNKVTEKGKYVELRCDPISGHTALYWYRQSLGQGPEFLIYFQGTGAADDSGLPNDRFFAVRPEGSVSTLKIQRTERGDSAVYLCASSRGREGTQYFGPGTRLTVL.

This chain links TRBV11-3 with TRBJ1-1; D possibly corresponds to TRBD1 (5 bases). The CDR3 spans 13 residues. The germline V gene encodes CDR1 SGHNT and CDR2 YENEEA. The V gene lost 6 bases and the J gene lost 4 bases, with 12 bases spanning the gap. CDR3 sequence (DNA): TGTGCCAGCAGTCCGGACCAGGGCACTGAAGCTTTCTTT. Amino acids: CASSPDQGTEAFF.

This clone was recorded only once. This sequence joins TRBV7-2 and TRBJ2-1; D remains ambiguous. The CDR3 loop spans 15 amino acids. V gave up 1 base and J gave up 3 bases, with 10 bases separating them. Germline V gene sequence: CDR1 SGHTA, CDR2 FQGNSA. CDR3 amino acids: CASSLGWGIYNEQFF. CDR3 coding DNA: TGTGCCAGCAGCTTAGGTTGGGGTATCTACAATGAGCAGTTCTTC.

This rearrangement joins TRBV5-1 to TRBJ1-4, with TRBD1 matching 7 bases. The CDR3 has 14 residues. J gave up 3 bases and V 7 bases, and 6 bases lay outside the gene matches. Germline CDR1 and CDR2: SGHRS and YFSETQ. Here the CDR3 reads CASGSTGANEKLFF. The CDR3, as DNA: TGCGCCAGCGGGTCTACAGGGGCTAATGAAAAACTGTTTTTT.

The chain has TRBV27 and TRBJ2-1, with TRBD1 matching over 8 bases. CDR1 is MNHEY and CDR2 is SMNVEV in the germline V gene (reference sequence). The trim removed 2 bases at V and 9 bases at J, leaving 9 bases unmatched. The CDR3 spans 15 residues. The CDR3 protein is CASSLPGQGNGEQFF. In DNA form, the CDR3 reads TGTGCCAGCAGTTTACCTGGACAGGGTAACGGTGAGCAGTTCTTC.

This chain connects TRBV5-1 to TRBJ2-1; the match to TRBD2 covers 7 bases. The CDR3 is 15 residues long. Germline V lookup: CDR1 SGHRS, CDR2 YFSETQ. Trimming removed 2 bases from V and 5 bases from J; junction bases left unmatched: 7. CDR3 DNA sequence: TGCGCCAGCAGCTTAGGGGCTAGCGGCCACAATGAGCAGTTCTTC. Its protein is CASSLGASGHNEQFF.

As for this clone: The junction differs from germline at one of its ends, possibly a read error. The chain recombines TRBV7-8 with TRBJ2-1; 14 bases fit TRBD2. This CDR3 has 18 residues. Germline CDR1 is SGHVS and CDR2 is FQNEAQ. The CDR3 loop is CASSPTANQGLAGARGLF. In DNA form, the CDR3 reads TGTGCCAGCAGCCCGACAGCCAACCAGGGACTAGCGGGAGCAAGGGGGCTCTTC.